What follows are 22 T cell receptor beta chains derived from one specimen sequenced in a study of PD-1 blockade in mismatch repair-deficient tumors. Measured with immunoSEQ multiplex PCR; TCRdb has only the in-frame clones, and not every one. The sample has about 66,000 clones, approximately 78% seen once; the top ten hold nearly 5.5%. The material sequenced was peripheral blood, taken 2 weeks after starting pembrolizumab. These receptors all stem from an adult with mismatch repair-deficient cancer.

This clone has only a few counts. The gene calls are TRBV30 and TRBJ1-2; weak D call: TRBD1 (5 bases). V was clipped by 3 bases and J by 8 bases, with 13 bases between them. The CDR3 runs to 12 residues. Germline V CDR1 and CDR2: GTSNPN, SVGIG (reference sequence). The CDR3 region is CAWRSGFKGYTF. The CDR3 DNA reads as TGTGCCTGGAGATCAGGGTTTAAGGGCTACACCTTC.

This clone showed up just a few times. The chain recombines TRBV7-8 with TRBJ2-1; D is unresolved. The CDR3 loop spans 16 amino acids. The V end was cut by 6 bases, the J end by 3 bases, with 18 bases between. Looked up from germline, CDR1 is SGHVS and CDR2 is FQNEAQ. The CDR3 reads CASSPVLEVGYNEQFF. As DNA, the CDR3 is TGTGCCAGCAGTCCCGTCTTAGAGGTGGGCTACAATGAGCAGTTCTTC.

The CDR3 bases are TGTGCCAGCAGCCCCCGGAACACCGGGGAGCTGTTTTTT. Amino acids: CASSPRNTGELFF. The rearrangement links TRBV7-2 to TRBJ2-2; D uncertain. Trimming left V 5 bases short and J 1 base short, with 5 bases between. Germline CDR1 is SGHTA and CDR2 is FQGNSA. There are 13 residues in the CDR3.

The chain uses TRBV5-6 and TRBJ2-3, with 11 bases lining up with TRBD2. This CDR3 is built from 16 residues. CDR1 is SGHDT and CDR2 is YYEEEE in the germline V gene. After removal of 0 bases from V and 4 bases from J, the junction contained 4 bases not matched to a gene. The CDR3 DNA follows: TGTGCCAGCAGCTTGGAGCTAGCGGGAGGTTCAGATACGCAGTATTTT. Protein sequence: CASSLELAGGSDTQYF. The full variable domain, completed using reference TRBV5-6 and TRBJ2-3, is DAGVTQSPTHLIKTRGQQVTLRCSPKSGHDTVSWYQQALGQGPQFIFQYYEEEERQRGNFPDRFSGHQFPNYSSELNVNALLLGDSALYLCASSLELAGGSDTQYFGPGTRLTVL.

This chain uses TRBV4-1 with TRBJ1-3; D gene uncertain. The CDR3 covers 15 residues. V gave up 1 base and J gave up 0 bases, with 7 bases separating them. Germline CDR1 is MGHRA and CDR2 is YSYEKL. The CDR3 DNA reads TGCGCCAGCAGCCAAGTGGAACGCTCTGGAAACACCATATATTTT. Its translation is CASSQVERSGNTIYF.

The genes are TRBV5-1 and TRBJ1-4, with TRBD1 as a possible D gene (6 bases). The CDR3 has 15 residues. Germline V gene sequence: CDR1 SGHRS, CDR2 YFSETQ. The germline V and J ends were trimmed by 3 bases and 2 bases, with 11 bases remaining between them. The CDR3 protein is CASSSDRPTNEKLFF. As DNA, the CDR3 is TGCGCCAGCAGCTCCGACAGGCCTACTAATGAAAAACTGTTTTTT.

V usage is TRBV7-8 and J usage is TRBJ1-1, with D possibly being TRBD1 (5 bases). Trimming left V 3 bases short and J 0 bases short, with 8 bases between. CDR1 and CDR2 from the germline V gene are SGHVS and FQNEAQ. The CDR3 spans 14 residues. The CDR3 region has the DNA TGTGCCAGCAGCTTCGGGGCGGTGAACACTGAAGCTTTCTTT. It specifies CASSFGAVNTEAFF. The entire variable domain, with the rest obtained from reference TRBV7-8 and TRBJ1-1, is as follows: GAGVSQSPRYKVAKRGQDVALRCDPISGHVSLFWYQQALGQGPEFLTYFQNEAQLDKSGLPSDRFFAERPEGSVSTLKIQRTQQEDSAVYLCASSFGAVNTEAFFGQGTRLTVV.

The V gene is TRBV9, the J gene TRBJ1-2; D call uncertain. The length of the CDR3 is 14 residues. Trimming shortened V by 0 bases and J by 2 bases, and 8 bases separated the two germline ends. The germline CDR1 and CDR2 sequences are SGDLS and YYNGEE. CDR3 in amino acids: CASSVGNGNYGYTF. The CDR3 nucleotides are TGTGCCAGCAGCGTAGGCAACGGAAACTATGGCTACACCTTC.

The chain has TRBV2 and TRBJ1-2, with D perhaps matching TRBD1 (5 bases). Germline CDR1 SNHLY, CDR2 FYNNEI. The V and J ends lost 4 bases and 2 bases respectively, with 8 bases between them. CDR3 length: 13 residues. The CDR3 here is CASSGRDNYGYTF. Here the CDR3 DNA reads TGTGCCAGCAGTGGGAGGGACAACTATGGCTACACCTTC.

The V gene is TRBV13, the J gene TRBJ1-1; 9 bases are shared with TRBD1. With V trimmed by 5 bases and J by 3 bases, 10 bases remained unmatched. The CDR3 loop spans 16 amino acids. CDR1 is PRHDT and CDR2 is FYEKMQ in the germline V gene (reference sequence). The CDR3 is CASSPGQGTAHTEAFF. The CDR3 region has the DNA TGTGCCAGCAGCCCGGGACAGGGAACGGCACACACTGAAGCTTTCTTT. Full variable domain (missing parts from reference TRBV13 and TRBJ1-1): AAGVIQSPRHLIKEKRETATLKCYPIPRHDTVYWYQQGPGQDPQFLISFYEKMQSDKGSIPDRFSAQQFSDYHSELNMSSLELGDSALYFCASSPGQGTAHTEAFFGQGTRLTVV.

A single count supports this clone. This chain connects TRBV6-5 to TRBJ2-3; D is undetermined. There are 15 residues in the CDR3. Germline V gives CDR1 MNHEY, CDR2 SVGAGI. Between the trimmed V and J ends, which lost 1 base and 2 bases, there was a span of 10 bases. CDR3 sequence (DNA): TGTGCCAGCAGTTACTTCGGCGGAACCACAGATACGCAGTATTTT. Translation gives CASSYFGGTTDTQYF.

This chain links TRBV12-5 with TRBJ1-3, with D possibly TRBD1 on 5 matching bases. This CDR3 contains 15 residues. Trimming cost V 2 bases and J 0 bases, with 8 bases left between them. Germline CDR1 reads LGHNT; CDR2 reads FRNRAP. The CDR3 DNA sequence: TGTGCTAGTGGTTTGTCAGGGTACTCTGGAAACACCATATATTTT. Protein sequence: CASGLSGYSGNTIYF.

The chain has TRBV6-1 and TRBJ1-2; no firm D call. This CDR3 has 16 amino acids. V was shortened by 4 bases and J by 5 bases, with 20 bases between the two germline ends. Germline V CDR1 and CDR2: MNHNS, SASEGT. The CDR3 sequence: CASSVSRLGGRYGYTF. The CDR3 DNA reads as TGTGCCAGCAGTGTCTCCAGACTTGGAGGGCGGTATGGCTACACCTTC.

The V and J genes are TRBV4-3 and TRBJ2-2; the match to TRBD2 covers 7 bases. Germline V gene sequence: CDR1 LGHNA, CDR2 YSLEER. This CDR3 spans 14 amino acids. Trimming removed 3 bases from V and 7 bases from J; junction bases left unmatched: 5. The CDR3 spells CASSHNRGDGELFF. The CDR3 region has the DNA TGCGCCAGCAGCCACAACCGGGGGGACGGGGAGCTGTTTTTT.

This clone was seen only a few times. The chain recombines TRBV2 with TRBJ1-5; D not resolved. Germline V lookup: CDR1 SNHLY, CDR2 FYNNEI. CDR3 length: 14 residues. Deletions cut 3 bases from V and 11 bases from J, with 17 bases between. The CDR3 region is CASSEAPSSGAQHF. The CDR3 DNA reads TGTGCCAGCAGTGAGGCCCCATCAAGTGGGGCCCAGCATTTT.

In this sample, this clone turned up a few times. The chain recombines TRBV18 with TRBJ2-7; possibly TRBD2 for D (5 bases). CDR1 is KGHSH and CDR2 is LQKENI in the germline V gene. The CDR3 sequence is 13 residues long. V was shortened by 3 bases and J by 7 bases, with 13 bases between the two germline ends. The CDR3 reads CASSPIGSGEQYF. The CDR3, as DNA: TGTGCCAGCTCACCTATAGGTTCGGGGGAGCAGTACTTC.

The gene calls are TRBV6-5 and TRBJ2-3, with D possibly matching TRBD1 (6 bases). The V and J ends lost 6 bases and 5 bases respectively, with 18 bases between them. The V gene's germline CDR1 is MNHEY and CDR2 SVGAGI. This CDR3 region has 15 residues. Written as DNA, the CDR3 is TGTGCCAGCAGAGAACTGTCAGGGGCCGTAGATACGCAGTATTTT. It yields the protein CASRELSGAVDTQYF.

This clone was detected a few times. The genes are TRBV2 and TRBJ2-3, with a possible D match to TRBD1 (6 bases). The CDR3 has 14 residues. Germline V gene sequence: CDR1 SNHLY, CDR2 FYNNEI. V lost 7 bases and J lost 2, with 13 bases in between. CDR3 sequence (DNA): TGTGCCAGCACTGGCAGGGGCCTCACAGATACGCAGTATTTT. Residues: CASTGRGLTDTQYF.

The V and J genes are TRBV28 and TRBJ2-7; 9 bases fit TRBD2. CDR3 size: 14 residues. CDR1 is MDHEN, CDR2 SYDVKM, per germline. The J segment lost 0 bases and the V segment lost 8 bases, leaving 5 bases of the junction unmatched. In nucleotides, the CDR3 is TGTGCCAGCGCGAATAGCGGGAGCTCCTACGAGCAGTACTTC. It is translated as CASANSGSSYEQYF.

The chain joins TRBV10-3 to TRBJ2-3; TRBD2 might be the D (5 bases). Germline CDR1 and CDR2: ENHRY and SYGVKD. The CDR3 consists of 14 residues. Trimming pared 3 bases from V and 2 bases from J, leaving 9 bases between. CDR3 bases: TGTGCCATCAGTGATTTGGACTCCACAGATACGCAGTATTTT. Translation gives CAISDLDSTDTQYF.

This rearrangement joins TRBV6-5 to TRBJ1-5, with D perhaps TRBD1 (6 bases). Trimming left V 6 bases short and J 7 bases short, with 16 bases between. Germline CDR1 reads MNHEY; CDR2 reads SVGAGI. This CDR3 contains 14 residues. CDR3 nucleotide sequence: TGTGCCAGCAGCCATCTCAGGGGAGGGCAGCCCCAGCATTTT. This sequence encodes CASSHLRGGQPQHF.

The rearrangement links TRBV7-8 to TRBJ1-1; possible D gene TRBD1, 5 bases. Looked up from germline, CDR1 is SGHVS and CDR2 is FQNEAQ. This CDR3 has 13 residues. Deletions cut 5 bases from V and 8 bases from J, with 15 bases between. The CDR3: CASSPPLRDEAFF. DNA of the CDR3: TGTGCCAGCAGCCCGCCCCTCAGGGACGAAGCTTTCTTT.